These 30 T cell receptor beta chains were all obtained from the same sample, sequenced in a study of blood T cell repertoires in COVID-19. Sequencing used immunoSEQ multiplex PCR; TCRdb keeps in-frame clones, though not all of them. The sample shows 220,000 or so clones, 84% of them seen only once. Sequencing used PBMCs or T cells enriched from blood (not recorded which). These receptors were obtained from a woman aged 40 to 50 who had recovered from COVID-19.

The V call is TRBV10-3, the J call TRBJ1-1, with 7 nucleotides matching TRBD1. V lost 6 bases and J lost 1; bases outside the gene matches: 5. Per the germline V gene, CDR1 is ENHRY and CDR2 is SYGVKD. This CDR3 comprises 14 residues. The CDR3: CAIRAGQRNTEAFF. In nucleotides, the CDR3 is TGTGCCATCAGGGCGGGACAGAGGAACACTGAAGCTTTCTTT.

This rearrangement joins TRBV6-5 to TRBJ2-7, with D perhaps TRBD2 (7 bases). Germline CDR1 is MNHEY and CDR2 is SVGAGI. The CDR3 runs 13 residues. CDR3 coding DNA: TGTGCTGGGGGGGGGACACTCTCCTACGAGCAGTACTTC. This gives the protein CAGGGTLSYEQYF.

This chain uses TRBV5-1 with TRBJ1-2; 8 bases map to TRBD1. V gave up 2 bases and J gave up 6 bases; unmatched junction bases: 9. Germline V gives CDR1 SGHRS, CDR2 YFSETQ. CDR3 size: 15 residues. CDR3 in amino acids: CASSFLSGGTNGYTF. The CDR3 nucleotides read TGCGCCAGCAGCTTCCTTTCAGGGGGCACTAATGGCTACACCTTC.

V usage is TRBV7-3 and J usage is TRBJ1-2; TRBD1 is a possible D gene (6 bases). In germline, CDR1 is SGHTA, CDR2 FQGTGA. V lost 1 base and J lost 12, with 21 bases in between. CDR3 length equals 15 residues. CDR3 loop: CASSLNSGTLSRHTF. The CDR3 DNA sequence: TGTGCCAGCAGCTTAAATTCCGGGACACTGTCTCGACACACCTTC.

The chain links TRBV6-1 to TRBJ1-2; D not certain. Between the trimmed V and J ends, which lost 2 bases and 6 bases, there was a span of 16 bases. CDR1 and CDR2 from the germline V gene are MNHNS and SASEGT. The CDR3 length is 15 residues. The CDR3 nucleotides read TGTGCCAGCAGTGAATCGGGCTACCGAGGGAATGGCTACACCTTC. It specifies CASSESGYRGNGYTF.

The chain's CDR3 is CACRDRDSYEQYV. DNA for the CDR3: TGTGCCTGCCGGGACAGGGACTCCTACGAGCAGTACGTC. The V gene is TRBV21-1, the J gene TRBJ2-7; TRBD1 is the table's D call and was not checked against the DNA. TRBV21-1 is annotated as a pseudogene. The CDR3 consists of 13 residues.

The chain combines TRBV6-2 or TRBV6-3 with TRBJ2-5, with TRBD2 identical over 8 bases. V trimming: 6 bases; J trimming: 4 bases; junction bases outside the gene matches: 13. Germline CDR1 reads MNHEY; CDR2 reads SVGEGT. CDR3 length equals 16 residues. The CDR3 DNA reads TGTGCCAGCAGCCACGGGCGAAGCGGGAGAACAGAGACCCAGTACTTC. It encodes CASSHGRSGRTETQYF.

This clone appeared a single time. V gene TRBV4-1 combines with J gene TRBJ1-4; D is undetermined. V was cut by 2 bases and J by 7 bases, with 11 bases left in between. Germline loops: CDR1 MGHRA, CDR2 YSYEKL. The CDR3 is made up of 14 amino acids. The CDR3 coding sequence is TGCGCCAGCAGCCAAATCGGTTCACCTGAAAAACTGTTTTTT. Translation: CASSQIGSPEKLFF.

CDR3: CASSQGDFNQPQHF. The CDR3 DNA follows: TGCGCCAGCAGCCAGGGGGATTTTAATCAGCCCCAGCATTTT. The gene calls are TRBV5-1 and TRBJ1-5, with 7 nucleotides matching TRBD1. CDR1 and CDR2 (germline): SGHRS, YFSETQ. This CDR3 spans 14 amino acids. J gave up 4 bases and V 4 bases, and 5 bases lay outside the gene matches.

CDR3 region: CASSYASSLSDTQYF. In DNA, the CDR3 is TGTGCCAGCAGTTACGCGAGTTCTTTGTCGGATACGCAGTATTTT. The chain is built from TRBV6-6 and TRBJ2-3, with D uncertain. V was cut by 2 bases and J by 6 bases, with 15 bases left in between. The CDR3 length is 15 residues. Germline CDR1 reads MNHNY; CDR2 reads SVGAGI (reference sequence).

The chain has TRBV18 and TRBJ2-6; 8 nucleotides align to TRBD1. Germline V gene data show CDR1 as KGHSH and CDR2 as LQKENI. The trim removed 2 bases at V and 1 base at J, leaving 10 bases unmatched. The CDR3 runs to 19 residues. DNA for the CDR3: TGTGCCAGCTCACCAACCGGGATTCAGGGGGCATCTGGGGCCAACGTCCTGACTTTC. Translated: CASSPTGIQGASGANVLTF.

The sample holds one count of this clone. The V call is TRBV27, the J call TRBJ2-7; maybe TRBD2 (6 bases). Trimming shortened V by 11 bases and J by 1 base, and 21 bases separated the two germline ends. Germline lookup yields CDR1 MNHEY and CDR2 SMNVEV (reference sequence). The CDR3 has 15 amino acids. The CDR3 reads CASSWYGSGSYEQYF. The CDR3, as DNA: TGTGCCTCCAGTTGGTACGGGAGCGGTTCCTACGAGCAGTACTTC.

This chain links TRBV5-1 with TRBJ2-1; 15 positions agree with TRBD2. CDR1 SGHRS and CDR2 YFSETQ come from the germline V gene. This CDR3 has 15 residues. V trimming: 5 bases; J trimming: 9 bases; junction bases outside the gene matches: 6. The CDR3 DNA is TGCGCCAGCAGTCAAGGACTAGCGGGAGGGAGTGAGCAGTTCTTC. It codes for CASSQGLAGGSEQFF.

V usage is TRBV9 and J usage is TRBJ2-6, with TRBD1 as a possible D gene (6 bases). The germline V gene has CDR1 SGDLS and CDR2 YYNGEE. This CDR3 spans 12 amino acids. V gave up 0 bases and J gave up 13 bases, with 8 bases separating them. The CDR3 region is CASSVGRGVLTF. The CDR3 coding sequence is TGTGCCAGCAGCGTAGGAAGGGGGGTCCTGACTTTC.

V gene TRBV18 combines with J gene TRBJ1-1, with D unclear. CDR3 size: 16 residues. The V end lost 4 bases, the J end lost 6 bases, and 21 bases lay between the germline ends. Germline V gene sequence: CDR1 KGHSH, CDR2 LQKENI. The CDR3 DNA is TGTGCCAGCTCACGATTGGGTGGAGGGTTGACACCTGAAGCTTTCTTT. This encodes CASSRLGGGLTPEAFF.

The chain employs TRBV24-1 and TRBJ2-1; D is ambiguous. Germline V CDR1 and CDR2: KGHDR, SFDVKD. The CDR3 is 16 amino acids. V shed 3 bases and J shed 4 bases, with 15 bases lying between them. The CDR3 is CATSDALAEGYNEQFF. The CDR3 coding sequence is TGTGCCACCAGTGATGCCCTGGCGGAAGGATACAATGAGCAGTTCTTC.

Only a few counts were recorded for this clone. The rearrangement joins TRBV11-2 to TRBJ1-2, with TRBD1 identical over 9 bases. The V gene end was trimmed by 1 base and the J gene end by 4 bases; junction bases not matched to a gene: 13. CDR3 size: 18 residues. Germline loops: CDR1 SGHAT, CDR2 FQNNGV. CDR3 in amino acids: CASSLVGGQGVQGYGYTF. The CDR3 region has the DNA TGTGCCAGCAGCTTAGTTGGGGGACAGGGTGTTCAGGGCTATGGCTACACCTTC.

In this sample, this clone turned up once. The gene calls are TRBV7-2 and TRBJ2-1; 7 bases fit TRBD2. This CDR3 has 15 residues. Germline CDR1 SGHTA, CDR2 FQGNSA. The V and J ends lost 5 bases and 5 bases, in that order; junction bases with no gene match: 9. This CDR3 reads CASSDGILADNEQFF. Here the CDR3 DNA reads TGTGCCAGCAGCGACGGGATCCTAGCGGACAATGAGCAGTTCTTC.

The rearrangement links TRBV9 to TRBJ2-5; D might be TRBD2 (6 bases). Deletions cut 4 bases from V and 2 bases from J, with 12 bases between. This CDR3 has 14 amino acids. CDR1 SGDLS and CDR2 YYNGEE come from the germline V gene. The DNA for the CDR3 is TGTGCCAGCAGCCGCGGGGCGGATCAAGAGACCCAGTACTTC. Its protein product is CASSRGADQETQYF.

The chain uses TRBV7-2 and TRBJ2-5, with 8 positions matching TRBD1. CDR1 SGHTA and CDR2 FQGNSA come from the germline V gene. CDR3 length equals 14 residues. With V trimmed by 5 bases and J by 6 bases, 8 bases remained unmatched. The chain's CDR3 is CASSPRQGRQTQYF. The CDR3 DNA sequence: TGTGCCAGCAGCCCGCGACAGGGGAGGCAGACCCAGTACTTC.

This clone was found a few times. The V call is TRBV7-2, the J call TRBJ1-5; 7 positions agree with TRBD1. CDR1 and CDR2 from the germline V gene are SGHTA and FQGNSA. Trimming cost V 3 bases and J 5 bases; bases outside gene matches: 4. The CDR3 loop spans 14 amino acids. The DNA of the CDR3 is TGTGCCAGCAGCTTCCCCGGGACAGATCAGCCCCAGCATTTT. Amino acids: CASSFPGTDQPQHF.

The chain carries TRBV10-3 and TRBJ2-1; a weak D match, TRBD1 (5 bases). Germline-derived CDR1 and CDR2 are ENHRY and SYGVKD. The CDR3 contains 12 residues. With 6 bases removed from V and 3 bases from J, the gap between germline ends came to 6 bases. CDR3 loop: CAIRGLYNEQFF. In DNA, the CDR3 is TGTGCCATCAGGGGGCTCTACAATGAGCAGTTCTTC.

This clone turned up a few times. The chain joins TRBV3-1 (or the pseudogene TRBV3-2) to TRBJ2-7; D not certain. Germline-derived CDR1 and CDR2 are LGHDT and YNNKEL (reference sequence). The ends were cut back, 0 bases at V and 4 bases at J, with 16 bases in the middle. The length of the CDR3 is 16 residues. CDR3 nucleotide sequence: TGTGCCAGCAGCCAAGACTCGACTCGCCATCCTTACGAGCAGTACGTC. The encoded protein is CASSQDSTRHPYEQYV.

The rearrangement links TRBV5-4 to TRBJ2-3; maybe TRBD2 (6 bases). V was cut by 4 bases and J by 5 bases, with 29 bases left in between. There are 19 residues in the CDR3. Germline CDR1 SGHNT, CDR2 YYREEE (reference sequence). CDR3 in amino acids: CASSPSRGWPLAGLDTQYF. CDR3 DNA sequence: TGTGCCAGCAGCCCTAGTCGGGGGTGGCCACTCGCGGGATTAGATACGCAGTATTTT.

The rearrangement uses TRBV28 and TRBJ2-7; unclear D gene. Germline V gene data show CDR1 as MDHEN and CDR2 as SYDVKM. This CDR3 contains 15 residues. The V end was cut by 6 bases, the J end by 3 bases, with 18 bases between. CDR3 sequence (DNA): TGTGCCAGCAGCGCTGACTCCTTCTGGAGCTACGAGCAGTACTTC. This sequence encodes CASSADSFWSYEQYF.

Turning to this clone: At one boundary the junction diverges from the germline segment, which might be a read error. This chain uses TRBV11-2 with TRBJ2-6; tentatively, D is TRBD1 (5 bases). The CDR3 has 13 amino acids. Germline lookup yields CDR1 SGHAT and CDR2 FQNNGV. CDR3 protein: CASSLGPQDTPFF. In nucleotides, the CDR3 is TGTGCCAGCAGCTTAGGTCCTCAGGACACCCCCTTTTTC.

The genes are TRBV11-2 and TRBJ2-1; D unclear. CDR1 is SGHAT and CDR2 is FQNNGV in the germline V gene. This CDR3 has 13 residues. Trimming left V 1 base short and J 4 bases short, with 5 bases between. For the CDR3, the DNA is TGTGCCAGCAGCTTAGTCTTATACAATGAGCAGTTCTTC. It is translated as CASSLVLYNEQFF.

Here the CDR3 DNA reads TGTGCCAGCAGTGAACGGGTAGCAGCAGATACGCAGTATTTT. Translation gives CASSERVAADTQYF. The V and J genes are TRBV2 and TRBJ2-3; no definite D call. Trimming took off 2 bases at V and 4 bases at J, with 10 bases between the two ends. Germline CDR1 reads SNHLY; CDR2 reads FYNNEI. This CDR3 has 14 amino acids.

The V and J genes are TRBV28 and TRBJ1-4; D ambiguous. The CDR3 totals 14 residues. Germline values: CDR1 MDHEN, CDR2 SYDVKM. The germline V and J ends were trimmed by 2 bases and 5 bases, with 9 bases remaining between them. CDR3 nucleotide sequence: TGTGCCAGCAGTTTACTTCACTTCAATGAAAAACTGTTTTTT. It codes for CASSLLHFNEKLFF.

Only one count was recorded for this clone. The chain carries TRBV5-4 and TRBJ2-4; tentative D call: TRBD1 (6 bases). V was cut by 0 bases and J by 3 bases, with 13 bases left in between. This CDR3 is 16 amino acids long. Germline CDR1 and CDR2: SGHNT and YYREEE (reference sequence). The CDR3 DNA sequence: TGTGCCAGCAGCTTGGGGCGGACAGAAGGCAAAAACATTCAGTACTTC. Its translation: CASSLGRTEGKNIQYF.